This is a list of T cell receptor beta chains from one sample in a study of Ad26.COV2.S vaccination and SARS-CoV-2 variants. The repertoire was sequenced with immunoSEQ multiplex PCR; TCRdb's copy has only in-frame clones and lacks some. The sample yields a few hundred thousand clones, 92% seen once. Sequenced material: peripheral blood, taken in a trial of Ad26.COV2.S vaccine versus placebo. The receptors originated from a person aged 18-60 years who received the Ad26.COV2.S COVID-19 vaccine or a placebo. Each CDR3 is given with its conserved first and last residue. A D gene is named only where the DNA matches it firmly. Not all rows give a size; the values are once, few, many and, for expanded clones, a class.

>TRBJ1-1|TRBV11-2|NA|14|NA
CASSSSLRNTEAFF
TGTGCCAGCAGCTCGAGTCTGAGGAACACTGAAGCTTTCTTT
>TRBJ2-3|TRBV25-1|NA|16|TRBD2
CASFGPYAGGTDTQYF
TGTGCCAGCTTTGGCCCCTACGCGGGAGGCACAGATACGCAGTATTTT
>TRBJ2-7|TRBV11-2|NA|14|NA
CASSSGVRTYEQYF
TGTGCCAGCAGCTCCGGGGTACGCACCTACGAGCAGTACTTC
>TRBJ1-2|TRBV6-5|NA|14|NA
CASSYGQVNYGYTF
TGTGCCAGCAGTTACGGGCAAGTTAACTATGGCTACACCTTC
>TRBJ2-7|TRBV6-2/TRBV6-3|NA|16|NA
CASSYSAGQPSYEQYF
TGTGCCAGCAGTTACTCGGCAGGCCAACCTTCCTACGAGCAGTACTTC
>TRBJ2-7|TRBV14|NA|14|TRBD1
CASSPRDREYEQYF
TGTGCCAGCAGCCCCCGGGACAGGGAGTACGAGCAGTACTTC
>TRBJ1-3|TRBV4-1|few|16|TRBD1
CASSQRTGAAGNTIYF
TGCGCCAGCAGCCAGAGGACAGGGGCGGCCGGAAACACCATATATTTT
>TRBJ2-3|TRBV20-1|NA|11|NA
CSARAKDTQYF
TGCAGTGCTAGAGCGAAAGATACGCAGTATTTT
>TRBJ2-7|TRBV19|NA|14|TRBD1
CASTPTGGFYEQYF
TGTGCCAGTACCCCGACAGGGGGCTTTTACGAGCAGTACTTC
>TRBJ1-2|TRBV28|once|13|NA
CASSLQGKYGYTF
TGTGCCAGCAGTTTACAGGGCAAATATGGCTACACCTTC
>TRBJ1-1|TRBV20-1|NA|12|NA
CSASREPVRVIF
TGCAGTGCTAGTCGTGAACCCGTCAGGGTGATATTT
>TRBJ1-1|TRBV5-1|once|13|TRBD1
CASSSTGVTEAFF
TGCGCCAGCAGCTCCACAGGGGTTACTGAAGCTTTCTTT
>TRBJ1-1|TRBV19|NA|14|NA
CASSTPGGNTEAFF
TGTGCCAGTAGTACCCCGGGGGGGAACACTGAAGCTTTCTTT
>TRBJ2-6|TRBV19|NA|18|TRBD1
CASSIEGTAHSGANVLTF
TGTGCCAGTAGTATAGAGGGGACAGCCCACTCTGGGGCCAACGTCCTGACTTTC
>TRBJ2-3|TRBV2|NA|17|TRBD2
CASIVGGGQISTDTQYF
TGTGCCAGCATTGTCGGCGGGGGGCAAATTAGCACAGATACGCAGTATTTT
>TRBJ2-7|TRBV7-9|NA|14|NA
CVSSLEGQTFGQYF
TGTGTCAGCAGCTTAGAGGGCCAGACCTTTGGGCAGTACTTC
>TRBJ1-1|TRBV30|NA|13|NA
CAWSVRGNTEAFF
TGTGCCTGGAGTGTTCGGGGGAACACTGAAGCTTTCTTT
>TRBJ1-3|TRBV5-1|once|16|TRBD1
CASSLAEGALGNTIYF
TGCGCCAGCAGCTTGGCCGAGGGGGCGCTTGGAAACACCATATATTTT
>TRBJ2-7|TRBV5-1|NA|14|NA
CASSSRESSYEQYF
TGCGCCAGCAGCTCCCGGGAAAGCTCCTACGAGCAGTACTTC
>TRBJ2-3|TRBV15|once|16|TRBD2
CATSRDPSGTTDTQYF
TGTGCCACCAGCAGAGATCCTAGCGGAACCACAGATACGCAGTATTTT